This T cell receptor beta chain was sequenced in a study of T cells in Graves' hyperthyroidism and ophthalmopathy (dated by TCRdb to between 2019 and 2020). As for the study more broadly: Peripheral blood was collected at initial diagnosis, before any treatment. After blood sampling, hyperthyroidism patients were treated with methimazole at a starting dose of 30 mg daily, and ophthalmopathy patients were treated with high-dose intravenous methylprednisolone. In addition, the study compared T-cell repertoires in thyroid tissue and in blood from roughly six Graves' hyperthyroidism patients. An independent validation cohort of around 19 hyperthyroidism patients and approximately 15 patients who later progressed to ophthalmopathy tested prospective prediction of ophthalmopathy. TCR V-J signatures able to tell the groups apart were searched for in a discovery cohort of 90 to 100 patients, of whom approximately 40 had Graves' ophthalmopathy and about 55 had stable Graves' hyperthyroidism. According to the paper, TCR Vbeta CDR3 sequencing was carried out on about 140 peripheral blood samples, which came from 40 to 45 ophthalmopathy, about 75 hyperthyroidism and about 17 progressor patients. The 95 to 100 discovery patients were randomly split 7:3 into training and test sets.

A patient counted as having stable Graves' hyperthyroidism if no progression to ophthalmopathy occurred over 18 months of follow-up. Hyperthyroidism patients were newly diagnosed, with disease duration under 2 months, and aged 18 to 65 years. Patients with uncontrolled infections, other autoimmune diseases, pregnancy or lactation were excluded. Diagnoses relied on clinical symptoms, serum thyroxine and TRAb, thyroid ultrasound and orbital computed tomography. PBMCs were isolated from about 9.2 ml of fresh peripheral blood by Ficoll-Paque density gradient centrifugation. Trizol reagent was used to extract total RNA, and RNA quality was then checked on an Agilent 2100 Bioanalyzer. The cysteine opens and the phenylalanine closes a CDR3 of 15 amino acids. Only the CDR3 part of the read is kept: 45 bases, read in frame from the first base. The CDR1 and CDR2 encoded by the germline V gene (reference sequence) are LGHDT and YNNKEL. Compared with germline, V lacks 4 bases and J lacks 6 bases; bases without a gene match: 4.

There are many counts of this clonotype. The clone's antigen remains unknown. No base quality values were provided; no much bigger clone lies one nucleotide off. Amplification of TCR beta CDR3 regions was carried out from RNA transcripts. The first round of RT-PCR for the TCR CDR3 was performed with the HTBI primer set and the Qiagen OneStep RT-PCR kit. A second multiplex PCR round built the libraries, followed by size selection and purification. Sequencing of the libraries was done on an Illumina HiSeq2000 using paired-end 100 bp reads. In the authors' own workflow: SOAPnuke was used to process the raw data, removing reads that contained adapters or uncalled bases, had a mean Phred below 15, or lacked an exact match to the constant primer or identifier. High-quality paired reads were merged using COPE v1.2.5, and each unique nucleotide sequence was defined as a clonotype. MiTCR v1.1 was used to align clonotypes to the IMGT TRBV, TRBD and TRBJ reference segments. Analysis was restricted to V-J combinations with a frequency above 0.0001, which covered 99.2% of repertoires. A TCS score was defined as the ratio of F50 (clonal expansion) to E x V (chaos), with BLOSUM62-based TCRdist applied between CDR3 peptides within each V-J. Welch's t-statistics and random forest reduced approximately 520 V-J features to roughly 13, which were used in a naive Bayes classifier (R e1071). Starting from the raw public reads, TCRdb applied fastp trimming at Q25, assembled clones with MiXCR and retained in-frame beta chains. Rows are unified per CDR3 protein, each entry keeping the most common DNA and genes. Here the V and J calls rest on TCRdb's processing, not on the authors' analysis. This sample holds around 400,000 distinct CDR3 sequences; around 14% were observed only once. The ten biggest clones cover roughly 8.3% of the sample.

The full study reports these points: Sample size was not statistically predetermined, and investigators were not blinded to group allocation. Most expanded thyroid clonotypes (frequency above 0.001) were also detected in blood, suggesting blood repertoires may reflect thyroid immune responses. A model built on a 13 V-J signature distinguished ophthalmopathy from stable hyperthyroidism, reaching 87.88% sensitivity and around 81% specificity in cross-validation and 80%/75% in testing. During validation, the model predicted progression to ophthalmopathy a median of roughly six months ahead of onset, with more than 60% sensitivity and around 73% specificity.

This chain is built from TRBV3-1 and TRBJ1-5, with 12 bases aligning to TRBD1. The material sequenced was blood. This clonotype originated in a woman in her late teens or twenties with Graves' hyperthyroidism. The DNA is TGTGCCAGCAGCCCCGGGACAGGGGGCAGTCAGCCCCAGCATTTT. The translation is CASSPGTGGSQPQHF.